Sequencing of this T cell receptor beta chain was carried out in a study of cytomegalovirus exposure and HLA in healthy donors. Study findings and constraints: In an earlier analysis, productive rearrangement rates for most beta V segments clustered near 87% or 30%. An observed cluster of highly shared sequence variants was recorded as a likely sequencing artifact.

Comments on this clone: The antigen remains unidentified.

The CDR3 runs 15 residues. The V gene's germline CDR1 is GTSNPN and CDR2 SVGIG (reference sequence). V was pared by 1 base and J by 2 bases, with 14 bases between. PCR involved 60 Vbeta and 13 Jbeta primers. Source study methods: As a later analysis found, there were 70 million to 90 million unique TCR beta chains, of which 8.5 million to 14 million were shared. The protocol was immunoSEQ multiplex PCR, while the TCRdb copy is restricted to in-frame clones and leaves out a portion. Clonal size and the V and J genes are those of that table, whereas D and trimming came from the DNA. The data hold roughly 160,000 clones, with 65% to 75% observed a single time.

V and J are TRBV30 and TRBJ2-5, with D possibly matching TRBD1 (6 bases). The specimen was PBMCs. This TCR was sampled from a girl between 5 and 17 years old in good health and CMV-seronegative. CDR3 sequence reads: CAWSGVRTAQETQYF. CDR3 nucleotide sequence: TGTGCCTGGAGTGGGGTTCGGACAGCTCAAGAGACCCAGTACTTC.